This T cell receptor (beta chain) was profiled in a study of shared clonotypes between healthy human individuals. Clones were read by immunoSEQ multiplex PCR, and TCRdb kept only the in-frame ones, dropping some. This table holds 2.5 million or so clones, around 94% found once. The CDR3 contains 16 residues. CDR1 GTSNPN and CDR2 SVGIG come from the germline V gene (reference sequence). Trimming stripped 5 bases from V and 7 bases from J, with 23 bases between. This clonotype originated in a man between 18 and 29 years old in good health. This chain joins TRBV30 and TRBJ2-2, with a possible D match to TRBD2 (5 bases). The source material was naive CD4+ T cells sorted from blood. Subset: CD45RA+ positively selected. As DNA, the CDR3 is TGTGCCTGGGACCGCGGGTCGGAACGAATGGGCGGGGAGCTGTTTTTT. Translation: CAWDRGSERMGGELFF.